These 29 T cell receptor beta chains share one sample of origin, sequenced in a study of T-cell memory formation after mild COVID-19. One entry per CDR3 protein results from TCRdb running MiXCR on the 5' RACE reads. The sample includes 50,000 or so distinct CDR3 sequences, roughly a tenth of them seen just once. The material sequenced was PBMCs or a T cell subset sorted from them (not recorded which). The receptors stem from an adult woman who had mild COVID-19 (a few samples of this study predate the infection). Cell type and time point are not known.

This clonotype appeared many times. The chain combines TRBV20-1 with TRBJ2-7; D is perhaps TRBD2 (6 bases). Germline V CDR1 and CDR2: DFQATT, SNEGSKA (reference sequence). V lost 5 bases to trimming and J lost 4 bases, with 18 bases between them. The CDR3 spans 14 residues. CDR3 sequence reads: CSAGVPGLTYEQYF. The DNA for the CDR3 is TGCAGTGCTGGCGTACCGGGACTCACGTACGAGCAGTACTTC.

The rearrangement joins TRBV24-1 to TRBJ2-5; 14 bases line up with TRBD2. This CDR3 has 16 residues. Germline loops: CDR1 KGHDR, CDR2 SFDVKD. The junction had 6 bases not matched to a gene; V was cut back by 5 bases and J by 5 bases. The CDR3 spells CATSAGTSGGFETQYF. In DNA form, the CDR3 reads TGTGCCACCAGTGCCGGGACTAGCGGGGGTTTTGAGACCCAGTACTTC.

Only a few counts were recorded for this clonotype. CDR3 nucleotide sequence: TGCAGTGCTAGTGGGGACAGGATCACTGAAGCTTTCTTT. Translated, it gives CSASGDRITEAFF. V and J are TRBV20-1 and TRBJ1-1, with TRBD1 identical over 8 bases. CDR3 length: 13 amino acids. V lost 3 bases, J lost 4 bases, and 4 bases stayed unmatched. Germline V CDR1 and CDR2: DFQATT, SNEGSKA (reference sequence).

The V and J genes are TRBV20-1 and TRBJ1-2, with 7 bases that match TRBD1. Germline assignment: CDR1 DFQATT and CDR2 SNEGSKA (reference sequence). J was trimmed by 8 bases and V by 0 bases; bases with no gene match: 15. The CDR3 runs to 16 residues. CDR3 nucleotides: TGCAGTGCTAGAGATCCCGGCAACAGGGGAGCTAAGGGCTACACCTTC. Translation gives CSARDPGNRGAKGYTF.

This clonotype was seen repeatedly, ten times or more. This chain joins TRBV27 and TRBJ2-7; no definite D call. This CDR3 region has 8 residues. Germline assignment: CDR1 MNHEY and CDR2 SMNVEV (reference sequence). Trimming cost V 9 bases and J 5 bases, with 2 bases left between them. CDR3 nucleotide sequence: TGTGCCAGAAACGAGCAGTACTTC. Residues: CARNEQYF.

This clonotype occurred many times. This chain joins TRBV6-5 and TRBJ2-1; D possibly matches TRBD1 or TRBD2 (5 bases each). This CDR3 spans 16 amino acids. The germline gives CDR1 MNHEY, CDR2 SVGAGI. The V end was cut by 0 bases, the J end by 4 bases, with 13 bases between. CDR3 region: CASSYSRERGYNEQFF. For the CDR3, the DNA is TGTGCCAGCAGTTACTCCAGGGAACGGGGATACAATGAGCAGTTCTTC.

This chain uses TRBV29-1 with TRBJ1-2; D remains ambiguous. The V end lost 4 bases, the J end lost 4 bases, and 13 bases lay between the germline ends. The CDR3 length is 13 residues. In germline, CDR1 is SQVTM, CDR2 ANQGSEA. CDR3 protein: CSVANRSPYGYTF. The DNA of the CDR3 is TGCAGCGTTGCAAACAGAAGCCCCTATGGCTACACCTTC.

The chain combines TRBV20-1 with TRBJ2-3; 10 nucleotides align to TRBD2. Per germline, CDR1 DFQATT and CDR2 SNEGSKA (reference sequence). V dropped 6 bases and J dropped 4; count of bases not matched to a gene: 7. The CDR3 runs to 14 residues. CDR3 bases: TGCAGTGCGAGACAAACTAGCGGGGCAGATACGCAGTATTTT. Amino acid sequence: CSARQTSGADTQYF.

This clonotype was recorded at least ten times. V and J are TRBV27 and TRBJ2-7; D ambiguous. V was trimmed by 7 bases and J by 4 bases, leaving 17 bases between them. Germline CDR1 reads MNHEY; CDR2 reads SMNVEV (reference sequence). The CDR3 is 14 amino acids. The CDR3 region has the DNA TGTGCCAGCAAGGGCAGACAAGGAACATACGAGCAGTACTTC. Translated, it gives CASKGRQGTYEQYF.

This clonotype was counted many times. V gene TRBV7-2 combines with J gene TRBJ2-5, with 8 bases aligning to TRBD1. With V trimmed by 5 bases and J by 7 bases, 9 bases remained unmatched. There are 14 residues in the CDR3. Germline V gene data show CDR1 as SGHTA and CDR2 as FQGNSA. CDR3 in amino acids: CASSHRQGLGTQYF. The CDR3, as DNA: TGTGCCAGCAGCCATAGACAGGGGCTGGGGACCCAGTACTTC.

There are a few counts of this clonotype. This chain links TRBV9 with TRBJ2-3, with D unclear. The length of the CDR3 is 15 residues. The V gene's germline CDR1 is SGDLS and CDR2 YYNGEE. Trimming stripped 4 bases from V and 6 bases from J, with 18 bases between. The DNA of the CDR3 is TGTGCCAGCAGCCCAAGCAGTGGTTTCTACGATACGCAGTATTTT. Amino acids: CASSPSSGFYDTQYF.

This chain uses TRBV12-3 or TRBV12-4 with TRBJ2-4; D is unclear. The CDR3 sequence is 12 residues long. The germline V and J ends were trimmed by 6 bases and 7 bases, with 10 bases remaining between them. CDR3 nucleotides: TGTGCCAGCAGCCCCCTCGCGAACATTCAGTACTTC. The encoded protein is CASSPLANIQYF.

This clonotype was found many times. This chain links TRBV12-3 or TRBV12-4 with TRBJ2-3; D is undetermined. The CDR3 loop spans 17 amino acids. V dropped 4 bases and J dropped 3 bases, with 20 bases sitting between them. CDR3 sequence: CASSSGHVKRRTDTQYF. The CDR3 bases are TGTGCCAGCAGTTCCGGCCACGTCAAAAGAAGGACAGATACGCAGTATTTT.

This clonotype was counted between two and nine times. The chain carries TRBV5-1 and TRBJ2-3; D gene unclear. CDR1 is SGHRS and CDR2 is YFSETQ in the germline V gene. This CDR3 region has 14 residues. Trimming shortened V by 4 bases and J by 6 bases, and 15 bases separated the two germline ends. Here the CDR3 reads CASSPDSRVDTQYF. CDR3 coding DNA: TGCGCCAGCAGCCCTGACTCCCGTGTGGATACGCAGTATTTT.

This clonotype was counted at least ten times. The CDR3, as DNA: TGTGCCATCCACGAGGGATCAGGCGGAGAGACCCAGTACTTC. It is translated as CAIHEGSGGETQYF. The chain joins TRBV10-3 to TRBJ2-5; tentative D call: TRBD2 (5 bases). Germline V gene sequence: CDR1 ENHRY, CDR2 SYGVKD. Trimming took off 8 bases at V and 4 bases at J, with 17 bases between the two ends. The CDR3 runs 14 residues.

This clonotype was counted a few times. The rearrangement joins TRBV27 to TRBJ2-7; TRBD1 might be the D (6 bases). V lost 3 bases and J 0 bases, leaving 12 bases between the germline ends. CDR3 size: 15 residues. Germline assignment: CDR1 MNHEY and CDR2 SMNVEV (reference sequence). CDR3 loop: CASSFGGGSSYEQYF. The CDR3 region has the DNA TGTGCCAGCAGTTTTGGTGGGGGCTCCTCCTACGAGCAGTACTTC.

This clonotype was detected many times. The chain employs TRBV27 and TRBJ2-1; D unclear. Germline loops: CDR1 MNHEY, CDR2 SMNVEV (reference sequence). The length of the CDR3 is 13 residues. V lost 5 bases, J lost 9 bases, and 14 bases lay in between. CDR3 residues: CASSPRPAVEQFF. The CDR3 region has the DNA TGTGCCAGCAGTCCCCGGCCCGCAGTTGAGCAGTTCTTC.

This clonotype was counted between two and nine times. The DNA of the CDR3 is TGTGCCAGCAGCAGGCTACGGACAGGGTCGGCTAACTATGGCTACACCTTC. It encodes CASSRLRTGSANYGYTF. The chain combines TRBV5-8 with TRBJ1-2, with 8 bases that match TRBD1. Germline V lookup: CDR1 SGHTS, CDR2 YDEGEE. Trimming took 4 bases from V and 0 from J; bases not matched to a gene: 11. There are 17 residues in the CDR3.

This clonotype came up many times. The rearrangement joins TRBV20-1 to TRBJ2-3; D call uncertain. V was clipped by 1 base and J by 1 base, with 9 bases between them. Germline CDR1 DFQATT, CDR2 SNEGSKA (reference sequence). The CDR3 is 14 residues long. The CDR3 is CSARAVGRTDTQYF. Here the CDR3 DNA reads TGCAGTGCTAGAGCAGTAGGCCGCACAGATACGCAGTATTTT.

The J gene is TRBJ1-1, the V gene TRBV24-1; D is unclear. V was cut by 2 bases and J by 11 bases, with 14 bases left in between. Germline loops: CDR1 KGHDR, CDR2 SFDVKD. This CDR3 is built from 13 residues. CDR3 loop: CATSDSPFGWAFF. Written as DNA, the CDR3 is TGTGCCACCAGTGATTCCCCCTTCGGTTGGGCTTTCTTT.

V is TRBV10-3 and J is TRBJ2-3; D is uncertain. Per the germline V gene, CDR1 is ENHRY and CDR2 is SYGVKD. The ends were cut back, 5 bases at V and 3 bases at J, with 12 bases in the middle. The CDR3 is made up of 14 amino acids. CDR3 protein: CAISPMQRTDTQYF. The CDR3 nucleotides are TGTGCCATCAGTCCCATGCAGAGGACAGATACGCAGTATTTT.

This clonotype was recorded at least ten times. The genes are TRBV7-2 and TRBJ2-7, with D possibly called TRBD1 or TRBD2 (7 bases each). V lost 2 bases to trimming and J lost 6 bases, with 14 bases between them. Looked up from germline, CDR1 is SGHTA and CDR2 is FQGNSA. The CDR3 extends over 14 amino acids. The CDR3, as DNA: TGTGCCAGCAGCTTAATCAGGGGGGGCGGCGAGCAGTACTTC. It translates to CASSLIRGGGEQYF.

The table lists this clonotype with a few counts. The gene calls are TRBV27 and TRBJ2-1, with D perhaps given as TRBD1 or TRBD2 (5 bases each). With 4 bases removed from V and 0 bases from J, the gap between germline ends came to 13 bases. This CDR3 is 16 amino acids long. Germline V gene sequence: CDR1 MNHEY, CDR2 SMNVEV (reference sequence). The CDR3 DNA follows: TGTGCCAGCAGTTCCCGGGACCAGATCTCCTACAATGAGCAGTTCTTC. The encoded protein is CASSSRDQISYNEQFF.

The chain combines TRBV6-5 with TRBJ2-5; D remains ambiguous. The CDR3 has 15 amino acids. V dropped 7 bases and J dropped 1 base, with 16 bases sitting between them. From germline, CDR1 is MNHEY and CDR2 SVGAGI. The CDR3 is CASITSVGSQETQYF. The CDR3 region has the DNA TGTGCCAGCATCACCTCCGTGGGGTCCCAAGAGACCCAGTACTTC.

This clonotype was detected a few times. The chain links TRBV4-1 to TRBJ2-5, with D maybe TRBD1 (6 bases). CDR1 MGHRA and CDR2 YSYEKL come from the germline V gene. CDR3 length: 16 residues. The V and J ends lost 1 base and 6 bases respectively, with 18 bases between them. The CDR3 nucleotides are TGCGCCAGCAGCCAAGCCCCCGCTGGTCAGGGGAAGACCCAGTACTTC. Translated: CASSQAPAGQGKTQYF.

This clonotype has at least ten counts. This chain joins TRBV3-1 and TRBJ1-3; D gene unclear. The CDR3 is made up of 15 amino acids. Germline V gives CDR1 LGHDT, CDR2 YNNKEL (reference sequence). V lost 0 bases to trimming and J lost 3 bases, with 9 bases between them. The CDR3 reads CASSQDRGVGNTIYF. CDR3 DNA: TGTGCCAGCAGCCAAGATCGCGGTGTTGGAAACACCATATATTTT.

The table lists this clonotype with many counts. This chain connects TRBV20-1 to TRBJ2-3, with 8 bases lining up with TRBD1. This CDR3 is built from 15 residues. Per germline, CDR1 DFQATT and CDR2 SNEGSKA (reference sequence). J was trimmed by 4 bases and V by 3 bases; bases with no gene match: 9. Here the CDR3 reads CSARPGTGRSDTQYF. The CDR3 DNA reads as TGCAGTGCTAGGCCCGGGACAGGAAGGTCAGATACGCAGTATTTT.

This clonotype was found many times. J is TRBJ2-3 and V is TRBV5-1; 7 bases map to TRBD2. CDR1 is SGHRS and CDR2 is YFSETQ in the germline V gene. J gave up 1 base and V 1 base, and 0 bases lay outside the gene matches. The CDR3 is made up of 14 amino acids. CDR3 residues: CASSLSGGTDTQYF. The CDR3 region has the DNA TGCGCCAGCAGCTTGAGCGGGGGCACAGATACGCAGTATTTT.

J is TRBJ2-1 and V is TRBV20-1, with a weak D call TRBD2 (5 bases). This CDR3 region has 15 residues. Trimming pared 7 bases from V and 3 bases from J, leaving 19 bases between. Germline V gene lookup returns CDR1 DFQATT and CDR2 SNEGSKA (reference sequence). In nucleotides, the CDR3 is TGCAGTGAAAAAACTTCCCCGGGGAACTACAATGAGCAGTTCTTC. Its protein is CSEKTSPGNYNEQFF.